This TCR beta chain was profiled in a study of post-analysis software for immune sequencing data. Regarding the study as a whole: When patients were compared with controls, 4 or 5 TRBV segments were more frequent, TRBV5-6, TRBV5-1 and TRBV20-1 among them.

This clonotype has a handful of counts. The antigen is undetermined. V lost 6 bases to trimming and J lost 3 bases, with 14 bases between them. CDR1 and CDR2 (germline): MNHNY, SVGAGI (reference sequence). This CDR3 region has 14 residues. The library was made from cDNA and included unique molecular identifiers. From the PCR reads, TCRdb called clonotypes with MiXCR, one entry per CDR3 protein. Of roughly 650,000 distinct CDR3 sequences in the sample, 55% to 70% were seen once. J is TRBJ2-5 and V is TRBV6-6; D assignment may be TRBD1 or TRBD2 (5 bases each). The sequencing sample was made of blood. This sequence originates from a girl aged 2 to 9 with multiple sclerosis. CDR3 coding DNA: TGTGCCAGCAGCCATGGGACGTTCAAAGAGACCCAGTACTTC. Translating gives CASSHGTFKETQYF.